This T cell receptor beta chain was identified in a study of T-cell reconstitution after alpha-beta-depleted transplantation in children. Using unique molecular identifiers, the investigators prepared the TCRbeta library. TCRdb re-called the PCR reads through MiXCR, storing one row per CDR3 protein. The repertoire consists of 17,000 or so distinct CDR3 sequences, with 9.5% to 15% occurring once and the leading ten covering around two thirds. Germline V gene data show CDR1 as DFQATT and CDR2 as SNEGSKA (reference sequence). CDR3 length equals 16 residues. The J segment lost 1 base and the V segment lost 4 bases, leaving 9 bases of the junction unmatched. This clonotype has at least ten counts.

V and J are TRBV20-1 and TRBJ2-5; 10 bases match TRBD2. Source: PBMCs, mostly from graft donor cells, taken 180 days after TCRalphabeta/CD19-depleted stem cell transplant. This receptor was identified in a boy less than two years old who had a stem cell transplant for Wiskott-Aldrich syndrome, so the T cells may come from the graft donor. CDR3 amino acids: CSATGTSGGAQETQYF. The CDR3 DNA reads as TGCAGTGCTACCGGCACAAGCGGGGGGGCCCAAGAGACCCAGTACTTC.